This T cell receptor (beta chain) was obtained from a study of OX40 agonist ivuxolimab in advanced cancers. Study information: Ivuxolimab was delivered to patients intravenously every 2 weeks at doses spanning 0.01 to 10 mg/kg. Three patients got partial responses; one had hepatocellular carcinoma and two had cutaneous melanoma. Dose-escalation patients were diagnosed with hepatocellular carcinoma, melanoma, renal cell cancer or head and neck cancer. Findings and limits, study-wide: Fewer expanded clones were found on average in CD4+ than in CD8+ T cells.

CDR1 and CDR2 (germline): MNHEY, SVGAGI. CDR3 length: 11 amino acids. V lost 7 bases and J lost 5, with 9 bases in between. Using immunoSEQ multiplex PCR, the repertoire was profiled, and TCRdb retains in-frame clones only, with some absent. The table lists approximately 60,000 clones, more than 70% of them singletons, with more than 6.5% in the top ten. Points on this clone: Its antigen is unknown.

V is TRBV6-5 and J is TRBJ2-7, with D possibly matching TRBD2 (6 bases). The sequencing used CD4+ or CD8+ T cells sorted from blood, collected in a trial of the OX40 agonist ivuxolimab. The origin of this receptor is an adult with an advanced solid tumor such as melanoma, head and neck, liver or kidney cancer. The CDR3 protein is CASIGGNEQYF. CDR3 in DNA: TGTGCCAGCATCGGGGGAAACGAGCAGTACTTC.